This TCR beta chain was recovered during a study of blood T cell repertoires in COVID-19. Study-wide context: Sites in the United States, Italy and Spain provided acute and convalescent COVID-19 samples.

Germline assignment: CDR1 LNHDA and CDR2 SQIVND (reference sequence). This CDR3 spans 17 amino acids. With 2 bases removed from V and 1 base from J, the gap between germline ends came to 17 bases. Per the original methods: By means of reference gene primer amplification, nucleated cell counts were estimated. Clones were read by immunoSEQ multiplex PCR, and TCRdb kept only the in-frame ones, dropping some. The V and J calls and clone size are taken from that table; D and trimming were inferred from the DNA. The sample includes about 200,000 clones, around nine tenths of them seen just once. V and J are TRBV19 and TRBJ1-1; D possibly corresponds to TRBD1 (6 bases). The receptor's source is a middle-aged woman who had recovered from COVID-19. Material: peripheral blood. In DNA, the CDR3 is TGTGCCAGTAGTATACCGGGGGGGGCTTTACCGAACACTGAAGCTTTCTTT. As protein: CASSIPGGALPNTEAFF. Combining the CDR3 with reference TRBV19 and TRBJ1-1 gives the whole variable domain DGGITQSPKYLFRKEGQNVTLSCEQNLNHDAMYWYRQDPGQGLRLIYYSQIVNDFQKGDIAEGYSVSREKKESFPLTVTSAQKNPTAFYLCASSIPGGALPNTEAFFGQGTRLTVV.